A selection of T cell receptor beta chains follows, all from one sample in a study of beta chain features in type 1 diabetes. Libraries were prepared by immunoSEQ multiplex PCR; TCRdb keeps only in-frame clonotypes and omits some of them. Of 810,000 or so clones listed, roughly 17% are singletons. Sequencing input: naive CD4+ T cells from blood. The receptors originated from a woman aged 18-29 years in good health. Each CDR3 is given with its conserved first and last residue. A D gene is named only where the DNA matches it firmly. Clone size is stated in some rows and not others, as once, few, many or a class when expanded.

d_gene: TRBD1; v_gene: TRBV6-1; j_gene: TRBJ2-3; abundance: -; CDR3aa: CASSQPGQGTDTQYF; CDR3nt: TGTGCCAGCAGTCAACCGGGACAGGGCACAGATACGCAGTATTTT
d_gene: TRBD1; v_gene: TRBV7-8; j_gene: TRBJ2-7; abundance: few; CDR3aa: CASSLVGQGVSYEQYF; CDR3nt: TGTGCCAGCAGCTTAGTTGGACAGGGGGTTAGTTACGAGCAGTACTTC
d_gene: TRBD2; v_gene: TRBV5-1; j_gene: TRBJ2-3; abundance: -; CDR3aa: CASSEGLLTDTQYF; CDR3nt: TGCGCCAGCAGCGAGGGACTATTAACAGATACGCAGTATTTT
d_gene: -; v_gene: TRBV27; j_gene: TRBJ1-1; abundance: -; CDR3aa: CASLGRNTEAFF; CDR3nt: TGTGCCAGCTTGGGGAGGAACACTGAAGCTTTCTTT
d_gene: TRBD2; v_gene: TRBV18; j_gene: TRBJ2-5; abundance: few; CDR3aa: CASSPPGLAGQETQYF; CDR3nt: TGTGCCAGCTCACCACCGGGACTAGCAGGTCAAGAGACCCAGTACTTC
d_gene: -; v_gene: TRBV7-2; j_gene: TRBJ2-7; abundance: -; CDR3aa: CASSSPEYYEQYF; CDR3nt: TGTGCCAGCAGCTCGCCTGAGTACTACGAGCAGTACTTC
d_gene: -; v_gene: TRBV27; j_gene: TRBJ2-7; abundance: -; CDR3aa: CASSPGQLSYEQYF; CDR3nt: TGTGCCAGCAGTCCAGGACAGCTCTCCTACGAGCAGTACTTC
d_gene: -; v_gene: TRBV2; j_gene: TRBJ2-5; abundance: few; CDR3aa: CASSVGGKETQYF; CDR3nt: TGTGCCAGCAGTGTTGGGGGGAAGGAGACCCAGTACTTC
d_gene: TRBD2; v_gene: TRBV5-1; j_gene: TRBJ2-2; abundance: -; CDR3aa: CASSRLAGANTGELFF; CDR3nt: TGCGCCAGCAGCCGACTAGCGGGAGCCAACACCGGGGAGCTGTTTTTT
d_gene: -; v_gene: TRBV6-5; j_gene: TRBJ2-4; abundance: few; CDR3aa: CASSYGFTASKNIQYF; CDR3nt: TGTGCCAGCAGTTACGGGTTCACAGCCTCTAAAAACATTCAGTACTTC
d_gene: -; v_gene: TRBV7-2; j_gene: TRBJ1-3; abundance: -; CDR3aa: CASSFERRLVSGNTIYF; CDR3nt: TGTGCCAGCAGCTTCGAACGAAGATTGGTTTCTGGAAACACCATATATTTT
d_gene: -; v_gene: TRBV20-1; j_gene: TRBJ2-7; abundance: -; CDR3aa: CSARWTPEQYF; CDR3nt: TGCAGTGCTCGATGGACACCAGAGCAGTACTTC
d_gene: -; v_gene: TRBV4-2; j_gene: TRBJ2-1; abundance: few; CDR3aa: CASSQPGGNEQFF; CDR3nt: TGTGCCAGCAGCCAACCTGGGGGCAATGAGCAGTTCTTC
d_gene: TRBD1; v_gene: TRBV10-3; j_gene: TRBJ1-2; abundance: -; CDR3aa: CAISRDSSNYGYTF; CDR3nt: TGTGCCATCAGTCGGGACAGCTCTAACTATGGCTACACCTTC
d_gene: -; v_gene: TRBV15; j_gene: TRBJ1-1; abundance: -; CDR3aa: CATSVRGNTEAFF; CDR3nt: TGTGCCACCAGCGTCCGCGGGAACACTGAAGCTTTCTTT
d_gene: TRBD2; v_gene: TRBV7-3; j_gene: TRBJ2-3; abundance: few; CDR3aa: CASSLAGSTDTQYF; CDR3nt: TGTGCCAGCAGCCTAGCGGGATCCACAGATACGCAGTATTTT
d_gene: -; v_gene: TRBV29-1; j_gene: TRBJ1-5; abundance: few; CDR3aa: CSVEGHGGQPQHF; CDR3nt: TGCAGCGTTGAAGGCCACGGGGGCCAGCCCCAGCATTTT
d_gene: TRBD2; v_gene: TRBV29-1; j_gene: TRBJ2-5; abundance: -; CDR3aa: CSAGGPSGQETQYF; CDR3nt: TGCAGCGCCGGAGGCCCTAGCGGGCAAGAGACCCAGTACTTC
d_gene: -; v_gene: TRBV29-1; j_gene: TRBJ2-3; abundance: few; CDR3aa: CSVETTADTQYF; CDR3nt: TGCAGCGTTGAAACAACAGCAGATACGCAGTATTTT
d_gene: TRBD2; v_gene: TRBV10-3; j_gene: TRBJ2-1; abundance: few; CDR3aa: CAISESSTSGRAKSNEQFF; CDR3nt: TGTGCCATCAGTGAGTCTAGCACTAGCGGGAGGGCTAAATCCAATGAGCAGTTCTTC
d_gene: -; v_gene: TRBV7-8; j_gene: TRBJ2-1; abundance: few; CDR3aa: CASSWTAGEPNEQFF; CDR3nt: TGTGCCAGCAGCTGGACAGCCGGAGAACCCAATGAGCAGTTCTTC
d_gene: -; v_gene: TRBV5-1; j_gene: TRBJ2-5; abundance: -; CDR3aa: CASSQTKETQYF; CDR3nt: TGCGCCAGCAGCCAAACAAAAGAGACCCAGTACTTC
d_gene: -; v_gene: TRBV7-9; j_gene: TRBJ1-2; abundance: -; CDR3aa: CASSPMLSSGYTF; CDR3nt: TGTGCCAGCAGCCCGATGTTGAGCTCTGGCTACACCTTC
d_gene: TRBD2; v_gene: TRBV19; j_gene: TRBJ2-1; abundance: few; CDR3aa: CASSSGLPRNEQFF; CDR3nt: TGTGCCAGTAGTTCGGGACTACCGCGGAATGAGCAGTTCTTC
d_gene: -; v_gene: TRBV5-5; j_gene: TRBJ2-5; abundance: -; CDR3aa: CASSLGGGETQYF; CDR3nt: TGTGCCAGCAGCTTGGGTGGTGGGGAGACCCAGTACTTC
d_gene: TRBD1; v_gene: TRBV28; j_gene: TRBJ2-1; abundance: few; CDR3aa: CASSGTARYNEQFF; CDR3nt: TGTGCCAGCAGTGGGACAGCTCGCTACAATGAGCAGTTCTTC
d_gene: -; v_gene: TRBV18; j_gene: TRBJ2-3; abundance: few; CDR3aa: CASSPRRVQGPTDTQYF; CDR3nt: TGTGCCAGCTCACCACGGAGAGTTCAGGGTCCCACAGATACGCAGTATTTT
d_gene: -; v_gene: TRBV28; j_gene: TRBJ1-2; abundance: -; CDR3aa: CASSNLGTSANYGYTF; CDR3nt: TGTGCCAGCAGTAACCTCGGGACCTCAGCTAACTATGGCTACACCTTC